This entry lists 2 T cell receptor beta chains sequenced from one sample in a study of blood T cell repertoires in COVID-19. TCRdb keeps only in-frame clones here, not all; method: immunoSEQ multiplex PCR. The data contain some 490,000 clones, 75% to 90% of them singletons. The sequencing sample was made of PBMCs or T cells enriched from blood (not recorded which). The receptors were sampled from a woman in her fifties or sixties who had recovered from COVID-19.

The CDR3 sequence: CASSIRYLGYTF. In DNA, the CDR3 is TGTGCCAGCAGTATCCGTTATCTTGGCTACACCTTC. The gene calls are TRBV6-5 and TRBJ1-2; the D is unclear. Trimming cost V 5 bases and J 7 bases, with 11 bases left between them. This CDR3 spans 12 amino acids. The germline gives CDR1 MNHEY, CDR2 SVGAGI.

Concerning this clone: This same CDR3 is encoded by further DNA sequences in the sample. V gene TRBV21-1 combines with J gene TRBJ2-7; TRBD1 is taken as the D call from the table, unchecked against the DNA. TRBV21-1 is noted as a pseudogene. The CDR3 runs 13 residues. The CDR3 DNA reads as TGTGCCCCCCATGGGGACACCCACTACGAGCAGTACTTC. Its protein is CAPHGDTHYEQYF.